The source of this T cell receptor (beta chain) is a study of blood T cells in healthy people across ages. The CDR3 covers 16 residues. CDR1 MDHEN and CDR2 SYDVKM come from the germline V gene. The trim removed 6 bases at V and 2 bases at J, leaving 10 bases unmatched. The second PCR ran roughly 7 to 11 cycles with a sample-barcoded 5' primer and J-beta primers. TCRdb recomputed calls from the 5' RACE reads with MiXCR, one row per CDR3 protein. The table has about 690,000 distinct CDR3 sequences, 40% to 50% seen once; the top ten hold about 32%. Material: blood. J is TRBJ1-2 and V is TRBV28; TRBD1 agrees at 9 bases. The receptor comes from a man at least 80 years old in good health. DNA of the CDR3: TGTGCCAGCAGATCCCTTGGGACAGGGTCGAACTATGGCTACACCTTC. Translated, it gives CASRSLGTGSNYGYTF.